These 15 T cell receptor beta chains were all obtained from the same sample, sequenced in a study of OX40 agonist ivuxolimab in advanced cancers. Assay used: immunoSEQ multiplex PCR; TCRdb lists only in-frame clones, some missing. The sample holds 65,000 to 95,000 clones, around 94% seen once. Here the sequenced sample was CD4+ or CD8+ T cells sorted from blood, taken in a trial of the OX40 agonist ivuxolimab. The origin of the receptors is an adult with an advanced solid tumor such as melanoma, head and neck, liver or kidney cancer.

The V gene is TRBV9, the J gene TRBJ1-4; D uncertain. Per germline, CDR1 SGDLS and CDR2 YYNGEE. The V gene lost 4 bases and the J gene lost 0 bases, with 7 bases spanning the gap. The CDR3 is 14 amino acids. The DNA of the CDR3 is TGTGCCAGCAGCTTATACGCAACTAATGAAAAACTGTTTTTT. This codes for CASSLYATNEKLFF.

The chain recombines TRBV19 with TRBJ2-5; a weak D match, TRBD2 (5 bases). Between the trimmed V and J ends, which lost 8 bases and 0 bases, there was a span of 19 bases. Germline CDR1 LNHDA, CDR2 SQIVND (reference sequence). The CDR3 covers 16 residues. CDR3 nucleotides: TGTGCCAGTCACGAGACGGGGAGTCCGTACCAAGAGACCCAGTACTTC. Translation: CASHETGSPYQETQYF.

This chain's CDR3 is CASSLEGDSGNTIYF. Written as DNA, the CDR3 is TGCGCCAGCAGCTTGGAGGGAGACTCTGGAAACACCATATATTTT. The chain has TRBV5-1 and TRBJ1-3; no definite D call. The CDR3 sequence is 15 residues long. The V gene lost 0 bases and the J gene lost 0 bases, with 7 bases spanning the gap. CDR1 and CDR2 (germline): SGHRS, YFSETQ.

J is TRBJ1-2 and V is TRBV7-8, with D possibly being TRBD1 (5 bases). This CDR3 contains 14 residues. CDR1 SGHVS and CDR2 FQNEAQ come from the germline V gene. V was clipped by 4 bases and J by 0 bases, with 9 bases between them. This CDR3 reads CASSSDSSNYGYTF. The DNA for the CDR3 is TGTGCCAGCAGCTCAGACAGTTCTAACTATGGCTACACCTTC. Supplemented by reference TRBV7-8 and TRBJ1-2, the full variable domain reads GAGVSQSPRYKVAKRGQDVALRCDPISGHVSLFWYQQALGQGPEFLTYFQNEAQLDKSGLPSDRFFAERPEGSVSTLKIQRTQQEDSAVYLCASSSDSSNYGYTFGSGTRLTVV.

This clone appeared a single time. V is TRBV19 and J is TRBJ2-1; 7 bases align to TRBD2. CDR1 and CDR2 from the germline V gene are LNHDA and SQIVND (reference sequence). The CDR3 runs to 14 residues. Germline trimming cut 3 bases from V and 4 bases from J; bases unmatched to any gene: 3. CDR3 nucleotides: TGTGCCAGTAGTATTAGTAGCGGGTACAATGAGCAGTTCTTC. Amino acid sequence: CASSISSGYNEQFF.

The rearrangement links TRBV5-6 to TRBJ2-1; perhaps D is TRBD1 or TRBD2 (5 bases each). Germline V gene sequence: CDR1 SGHDT, CDR2 YYEEEE. CDR3 size: 14 residues. With 4 bases removed from V and 6 bases from J, the gap between germline ends came to 14 bases. The CDR3 DNA sequence: TGTGCCAGCAGCGCCCGGGACGGTTCCAATGAGCAGTTCTTC. Translating it yields CASSARDGSNEQFF. The whole variable domain, remainder taken from reference TRBV5-6 and TRBJ2-1, is DAGVTQSPTHLIKTRGQQVTLRCSPKSGHDTVSWYQQALGQGPQFIFQYYEEEERQRGNFPDRFSGHQFPNYSSELNVNALLLGDSALYLCASSARDGSNEQFFGPGTRLTVL.

J is TRBJ1-4 and V is TRBV6-5; D ambiguous. CDR1 and CDR2 (germline): MNHEY, SVGAGI. This CDR3 contains 13 residues. Trimming shortened V by 2 bases and J by 6 bases, and 7 bases separated the two germline ends. The CDR3 nucleotides read TGTGCCAGCAGTTACGCCCAGGATGAAAAACTGTTTTTT. This sequence encodes CASSYAQDEKLFF.

Here the CDR3 DNA reads TGTGCCAGCAAAGGACTAGCGGGGGGTGAGCAGTTCTTC. As protein: CASKGLAGGEQFF. V and J are TRBV6-5 and TRBJ2-1; the match to TRBD2 covers 14 bases. V was clipped by 7 bases and J by 9 bases; unmatched bases: 2. This CDR3 is 13 amino acids long. Germline CDR1 is MNHEY and CDR2 is SVGAGI.

V and J are TRBV7-9 and TRBJ2-1; no firm D call. The germline CDR1 and CDR2 sequences are SEHNR and FQNEAQ (reference sequence). Trimming took 5 bases from V and 3 from J, leaving 14 bases between them. The CDR3 is 15 residues long. CDR3 amino acids: CASSLDNYGYNEQFF. The CDR3 DNA reads TGTGCCAGCAGCCTAGACAACTATGGCTACAATGAGCAGTTCTTC.

The gene calls are TRBV19 and TRBJ2-2; D perhaps matches TRBD2 (5 bases). The CDR3 runs 15 residues. V lost 6 bases and J 5 bases, leaving 16 bases between the germline ends. Germline loops: CDR1 LNHDA, CDR2 SQIVND (reference sequence). CDR3 nucleotide sequence: TGTGCCAGTAGCCTCCTTCGGGATGGAACCGGGGAGCTGTTTTTT. Its protein product is CASSLLRDGTGELFF.

V usage is TRBV4-1 and J usage is TRBJ1-3; the D is unclear. The CDR3 runs 14 residues. The germline V gene has CDR1 MGHRA and CDR2 YSYEKL. V was shortened by 1 base and J by 6 bases, with 10 bases between the two germline ends. CDR3 coding DNA: TGCGCCAGCAGCCAAGGTGTGGTCCCAAACACCATATATTTT. Protein sequence: CASSQGVVPNTIYF.

J is TRBJ1-6 and V is TRBV19, with 8 bases identical to TRBD1. Trimming cost V 4 bases and J 10 bases; bases outside gene matches: 9. Germline CDR1 LNHDA, CDR2 SQIVND (reference sequence). CDR3 length: 15 residues. The CDR3 sequence: CASSTRDRLRSPLHF. DNA of the CDR3: TGTGCCAGTAGTACTCGGGACAGGCTAAGGTCACCCCTCCACTTT.

V usage is TRBV27 and J usage is TRBJ2-5; D tentatively fits TRBD1 or TRBD2 (5 bases each). V was clipped by 8 bases and J by 5 bases, with 15 bases between them. Germline loops: CDR1 MNHEY, CDR2 SMNVEV (reference sequence). CDR3 length equals 13 residues. The CDR3 coding sequence is TGTGCCAGCGGGCCGGGGCCCTCGGAGACCCAGTACTTC. Encoded protein: CASGPGPSETQYF.

The rearrangement links TRBV2 to TRBJ1-1; D is unclear. The CDR3 is 13 residues long. Trimming took 1 base from V and 4 from J, leaving 7 bases between them. Germline V lookup: CDR1 SNHLY, CDR2 FYNNEI. CDR3 DNA sequence: TGTGCCAGCAGTGAAGGGGAGGGCACTGAAGCTTTCTTT. It specifies CASSEGEGTEAFF.

This chain joins TRBV27 and TRBJ2-7; 13 bases match TRBD2. Germline trimming cut 6 bases from V and 5 bases from J; bases unmatched to any gene: 7. Germline V CDR1 and CDR2: MNHEY, SMNVEV (reference sequence). The CDR3 is 15 amino acids. The CDR3 region is CASRGLAGIIHEQYF. DNA of the CDR3: TGTGCCAGCAGGGGACTAGCGGGAATCATCCACGAGCAGTACTTC.